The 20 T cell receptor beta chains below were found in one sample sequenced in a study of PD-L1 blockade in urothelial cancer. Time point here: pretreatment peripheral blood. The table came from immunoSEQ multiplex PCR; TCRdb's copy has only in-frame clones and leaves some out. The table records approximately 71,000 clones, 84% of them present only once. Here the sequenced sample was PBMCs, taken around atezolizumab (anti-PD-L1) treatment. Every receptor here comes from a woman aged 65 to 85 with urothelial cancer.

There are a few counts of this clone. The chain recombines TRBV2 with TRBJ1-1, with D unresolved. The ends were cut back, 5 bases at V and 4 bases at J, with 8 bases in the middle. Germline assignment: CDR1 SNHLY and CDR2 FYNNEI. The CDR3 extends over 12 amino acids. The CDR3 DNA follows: TGTGCCAGCAGTCCCAGAGGCACTGAAGCTTTCTTT. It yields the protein CASSPRGTEAFF. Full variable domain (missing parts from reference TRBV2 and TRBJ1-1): EPEVTQTPSHQVTQMGQEVILRCVPISNHLYFYWYRQILGQKVEFLVSFYNNEISEKSEIFDDQFSVERPDGSNFTLKIRSTKLEDSAMYFCASSPRGTEAFFGQGTRLTVV.

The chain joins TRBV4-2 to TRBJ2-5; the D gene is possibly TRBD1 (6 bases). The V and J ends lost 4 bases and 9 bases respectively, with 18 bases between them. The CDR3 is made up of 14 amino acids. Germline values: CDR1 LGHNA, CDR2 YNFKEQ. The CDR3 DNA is TGTGCCAGCAGCCCCAACAGGGCCAGGTATGCCCAGTACTTC. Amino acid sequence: CASSPNRARYAQYF.

As DNA, the CDR3 is TGTGCCAGCAGCTTTCCGGGACAGAACTATGGCTACACCTTC. The encoded protein is CASSFPGQNYGYTF. The rearrangement uses TRBV7-9 and TRBJ1-2; 7 nucleotides align to TRBD1. CDR1 and CDR2 (germline): SEHNR, FQNEAQ (reference sequence). V lost 3 bases to trimming and J lost 2 bases; unmatched junction nucleotides: 3. The CDR3 runs to 14 residues.

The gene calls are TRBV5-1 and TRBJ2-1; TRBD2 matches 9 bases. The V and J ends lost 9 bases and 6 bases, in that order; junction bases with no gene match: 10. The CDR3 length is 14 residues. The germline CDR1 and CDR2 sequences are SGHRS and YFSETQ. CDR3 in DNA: TGCGCCAACCCAAGCGGGGGGCCGGGCAATGAGCAGTTCTTC. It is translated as CANPSGGPGNEQFF.

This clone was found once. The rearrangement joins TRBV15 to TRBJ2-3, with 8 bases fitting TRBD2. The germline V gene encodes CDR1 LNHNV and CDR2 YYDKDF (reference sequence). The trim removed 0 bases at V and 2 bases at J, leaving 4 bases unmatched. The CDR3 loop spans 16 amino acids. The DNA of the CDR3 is TGTGCCACCAGCAGAGAACTAGCGGTGGTCACAGATACGCAGTATTTT. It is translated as CATSRELAVVTDTQYF.

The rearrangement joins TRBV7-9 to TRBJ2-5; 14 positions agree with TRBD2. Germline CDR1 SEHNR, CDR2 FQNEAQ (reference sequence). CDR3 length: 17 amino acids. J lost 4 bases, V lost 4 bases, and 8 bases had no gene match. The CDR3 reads CASSSTSGGVLGETQYF. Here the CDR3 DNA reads TGTGCCAGCAGCTCGACTAGCGGGGGGGTCCTCGGAGAGACCCAGTACTTC. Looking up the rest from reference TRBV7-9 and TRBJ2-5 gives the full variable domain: DTGVSQNPRHKITKRGQNVTFRCDPISEHNRLYWYRQTLGQGPEFLTYFQNEAQLEKSRLLSDRFSAERPKGSFSTLEIQRTEQGDSAMYLCASSSTSGGVLGETQYFGPGTRLLVL.

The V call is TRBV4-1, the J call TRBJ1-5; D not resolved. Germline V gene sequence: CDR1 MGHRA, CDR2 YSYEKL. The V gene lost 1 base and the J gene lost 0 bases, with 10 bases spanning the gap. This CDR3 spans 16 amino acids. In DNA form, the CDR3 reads TGCGCCAGCAGCCAAGTCCCGGGAGATAGCAATCAGCCCCAGCATTTT. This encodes CASSQVPGDSNQPQHF.

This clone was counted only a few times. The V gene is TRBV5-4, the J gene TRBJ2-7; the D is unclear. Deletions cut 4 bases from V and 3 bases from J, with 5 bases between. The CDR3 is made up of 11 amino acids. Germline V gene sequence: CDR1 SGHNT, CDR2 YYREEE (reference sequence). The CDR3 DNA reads TGTGCCAGCAGCGAACACTACGAGCAGTACTTC. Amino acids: CASSEHYEQYF. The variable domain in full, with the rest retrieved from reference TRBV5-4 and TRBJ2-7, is ETGVTQSPTHLIKTRGQQVTLRCSSQSGHNTVSWYQQALGQGPQFIFQYYREEENGRGNFPPRFSGLQFPNYSSELNVNALELDDSALYLCASSEHYEQYFGPGTRLTVT.

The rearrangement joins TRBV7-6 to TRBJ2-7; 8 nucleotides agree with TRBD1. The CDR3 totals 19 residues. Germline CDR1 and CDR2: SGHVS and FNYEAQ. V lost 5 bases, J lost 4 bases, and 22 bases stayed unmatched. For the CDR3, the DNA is TGTGCCAGCAGCCTTCAGGACAGGGACGAGGCCGGGGCCAATTACGAGCAGTACTTC. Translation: CASSLQDRDEAGANYEQYF.

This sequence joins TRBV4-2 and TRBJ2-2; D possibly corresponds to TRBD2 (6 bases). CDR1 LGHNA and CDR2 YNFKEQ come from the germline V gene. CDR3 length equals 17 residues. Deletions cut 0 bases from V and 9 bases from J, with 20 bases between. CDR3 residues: CASSQDTSPQNWRELFF. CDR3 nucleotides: TGTGCCAGCAGCCAAGACACTAGCCCTCAGAACTGGCGGGAGCTGTTTTTT.

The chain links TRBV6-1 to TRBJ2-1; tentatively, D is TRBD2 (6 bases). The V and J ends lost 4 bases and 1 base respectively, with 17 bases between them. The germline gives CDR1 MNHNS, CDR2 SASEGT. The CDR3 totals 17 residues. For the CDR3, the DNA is TGTGCCAGCAGTGTAGCCTCGGGGCGGGGATCCTACAATGAGCAGTTCTTC. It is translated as CASSVASGRGSYNEQFF.

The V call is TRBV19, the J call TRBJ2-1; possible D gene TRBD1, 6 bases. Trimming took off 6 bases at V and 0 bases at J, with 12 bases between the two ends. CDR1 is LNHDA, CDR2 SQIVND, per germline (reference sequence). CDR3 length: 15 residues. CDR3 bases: TGTGCCAGTAGCACAGGGTTCGACTCCTACAATGAGCAGTTCTTC. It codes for CASSTGFDSYNEQFF.

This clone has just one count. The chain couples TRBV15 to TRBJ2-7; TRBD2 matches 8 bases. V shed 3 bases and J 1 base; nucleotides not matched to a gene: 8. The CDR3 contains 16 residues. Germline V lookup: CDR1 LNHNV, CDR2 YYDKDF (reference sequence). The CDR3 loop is CATSSPRGGGSYEQYF. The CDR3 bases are TGTGCCACCAGCAGTCCACGGGGGGGTGGGTCCTACGAGCAGTACTTC.

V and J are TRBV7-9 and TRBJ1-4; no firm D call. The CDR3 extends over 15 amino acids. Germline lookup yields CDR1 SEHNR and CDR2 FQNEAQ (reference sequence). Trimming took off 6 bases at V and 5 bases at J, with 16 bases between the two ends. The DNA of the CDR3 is TGTGCCAGCAGTCGAAGGCCGACGGGGAATGAAAAACTGTTTTTT. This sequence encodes CASSRRPTGNEKLFF.

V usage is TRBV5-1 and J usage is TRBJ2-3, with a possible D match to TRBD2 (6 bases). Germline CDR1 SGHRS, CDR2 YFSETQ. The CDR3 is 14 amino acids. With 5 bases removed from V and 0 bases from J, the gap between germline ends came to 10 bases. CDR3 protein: CASRLALSTDTQYF. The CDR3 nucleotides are TGCGCCAGCAGGCTAGCGCTCAGCACAGATACGCAGTATTTT.

The CDR3 here is CAWRGRVSNQPQHF. CDR3 coding DNA: TGTGCCTGGAGGGGCAGGGTTAGCAATCAGCCCCAGCATTTT. The chain recombines TRBV30 with TRBJ1-5; tentative D call: TRBD1 (5 bases). The CDR3 covers 14 residues. V lost 3 bases and J lost 0, with 9 bases in between. The germline V gene encodes CDR1 GTSNPN and CDR2 SVGIG (reference sequence).

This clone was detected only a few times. CDR3 in amino acids: CASSVLAGADTQYF. The CDR3 coding sequence is TGTGCCAGCAGCGTTCTAGCGGGGGCAGATACGCAGTATTTT. The gene calls are TRBV5-4 and TRBJ2-3; TRBD2 aligns across 10 bases. The CDR3 sequence is 14 residues long. The V gene end was trimmed by 4 bases and the J gene end by 4 bases; junction bases not matched to a gene: 3. Germline V gene lookup returns CDR1 SGHNT and CDR2 YYREEE (reference sequence).

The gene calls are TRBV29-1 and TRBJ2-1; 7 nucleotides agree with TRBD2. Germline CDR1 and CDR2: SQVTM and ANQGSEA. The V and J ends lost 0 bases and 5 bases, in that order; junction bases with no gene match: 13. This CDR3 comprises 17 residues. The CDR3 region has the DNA TGCAGCGTTGAAGAGAGACGTAGGGCTAGCGGAAACAATGAGCAGTTCTTC. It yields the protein CSVEERRRASGNNEQFF.

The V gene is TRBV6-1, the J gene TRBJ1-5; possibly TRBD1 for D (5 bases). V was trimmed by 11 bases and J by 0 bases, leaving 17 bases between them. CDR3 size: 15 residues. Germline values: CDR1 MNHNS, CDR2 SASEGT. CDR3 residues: CAVRGQPVSNQPQHF. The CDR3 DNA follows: TGTGCCGTCCGAGGACAACCGGTTAGCAATCAGCCCCAGCATTTT.

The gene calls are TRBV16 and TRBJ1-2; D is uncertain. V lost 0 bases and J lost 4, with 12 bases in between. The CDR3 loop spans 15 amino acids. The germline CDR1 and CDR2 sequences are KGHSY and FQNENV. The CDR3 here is CASSQSIGIGYGYTF. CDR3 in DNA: TGTGCCAGCAGCCAATCGATCGGTATCGGCTATGGCTACACCTTC.